This note documents a single TCR beta chain sequence. The data were produced by immunoSEQ multiplex PCR, yet TCRdb's version contains in-frame clones alone and is incomplete. The sample shows approximately 150,000 clones, 70% to 90% of them seen only once. This CDR3 contains 14 residues. V was clipped by 4 bases and J by 4 bases, with 11 bases between them. Germline V CDR1 and CDR2: SGHNT, YYREEE (reference sequence). This entry belongs to a study of blood T cell repertoires in COVID-19. This chain links TRBV5-4 with TRBJ2-2; the D gene is possibly TRBD1 (6 bases). The sequenced sample consisted of peripheral blood. The receptor comes from a woman in her fifties or sixties with acute or convalescent COVID-19. This CDR3 is CASSVQGITGELFF. CDR3 coding DNA: TGTGCCAGCAGCGTACAGGGTATCACCGGGGAGCTGTTTTTT.